This record looks at one T cell receptor (beta chain) sequence and its context. Trimming cost V 5 bases and J 3 bases, with 13 bases left between them. The V gene's germline CDR1 is SGHTA and CDR2 FQGNSA. CDR3 size: 14 residues. Original processing methods: A classifier for distant metastasis in papillary thyroid cancer was constructed using CDR3 differences observed across clinicopathological groups. TCRdb re-analyzed the PCR reads through MiXCR. Here the V and J calls rest on TCRdb's processing, not on the authors' analysis. This table has 15,000 or so clones, around 3.6% appearing once. This sample was taken from a study of metastatic and nonmetastatic thyroid tumors. Patients underwent thyroid surgery, and none had received any treatment before it.

The sequenced sample was tumor tissue. The genes are TRBV7-2 and TRBJ1-2; D is perhaps TRBD1 (6 bases). The sequence came from a female donor with papillary thyroid cancer or a benign thyroid nodule (not recorded which). Some clones in this sample may be carry-over from other donors' samples. Here the CDR3 DNA reads TGTGCCAGCAGCCCGGGGGCGATTTACTATGGCTACACCTTC. Its protein product is CASSPGAIYYGYTF. The full variable domain, completed using reference TRBV7-2 and TRBJ1-2, is GAGVSQSPSNKVTEKGKDVELRCDPISGHTALYWYRQSLGQGLEFLIYFQGNSAPDKSGLPSDRFSAERTGGSVSTLTIQRTQQEDSAVYLCASSPGAIYYGYTFGSGTRLTVV.